These 25 T cell receptor beta chains were sequenced from one sample in a study of control samples from healthy donors and cancer patients (dated by TCRdb to about 2020). Library creation used the immunoSEQ multiplex PCR assay. TCRdb re-hosts the immuneACCESS table, in-frame sequences only. Its copies lack some clones; in the studies checked, an unresolved V gene accounts for under half of them, and the cause for the rest is not known. Present in this sample are around 140,000 clones, 90% to 95% of which were seen just once. The ten largest clonotypes hold roughly 14% of the sample. The sample was blood. The receptors originated from a man aged 40-55 years in good health.

The chain has TRBV10-2 and TRBJ1-3; D ambiguous. This CDR3 is 15 amino acids long. V was trimmed by 3 bases and J by 3 bases, leaving 12 bases between them. Germline CDR1 is WSHSY and CDR2 is SAAADI. CDR3 loop: CASSDPTRSGNTIYF. The CDR3 DNA follows: TGCGCCAGCAGTGACCCGACAAGGAGTGGAAACACCATATATTTT.

The rearrangement joins TRBV27 to TRBJ2-3; the D gene is possibly TRBD1 (5 bases). Germline CDR1 reads MNHEY; CDR2 reads SMNVEV (reference sequence). V was pared by 5 bases and J by 4 bases, with 13 bases between. The CDR3 extends over 14 amino acids. The CDR3 loop is CASSTDMPADTQYF. In DNA, the CDR3 is TGTGCCAGCAGTACGGACATGCCAGCAGATACGCAGTATTTT.

This clone was recorded once. This sequence joins TRBV5-1 and TRBJ2-6; D may be TRBD1 (6 bases). Germline V gene sequence: CDR1 SGHRS, CDR2 YFSETQ. There are 17 residues in the CDR3. The ends were cut back, 0 bases at V and 0 bases at J, with 10 bases in the middle. For the CDR3, the DNA is TGCGCCAGCAGCTTGGGGGGACATAACTCTGGGGCCAACGTCCTGACTTTC. This gives the protein CASSLGGHNSGANVLTF. Full variable domain (rest looked up from reference TRBV5-1 and TRBJ2-6): KAGVTQTPRYLIKTRGQQVTLSCSPISGHRSVSWYQQTPGQGLQFLFEYFSETQRNKGNFPGRFSGRQFSNSRSEMNVSTLELGDSALYLCASSLGGHNSGANVLTFGAGSRLTVL.

The chain carries TRBV19 and TRBJ2-3; weak D call: TRBD2 (6 bases). Germline loops: CDR1 LNHDA, CDR2 SQIVND (reference sequence). This CDR3 is built from 14 residues. V dropped 3 bases and J dropped 2 bases, with 9 bases sitting between them. The CDR3 sequence: CASSIRGITDTQYF. As DNA, the CDR3 is TGTGCCAGTAGTATTCGCGGGATCACAGATACGCAGTATTTT.

This chain connects TRBV5-6 to TRBJ1-5, with D hard to call. With 3 bases removed from V and 1 base from J, the gap between germline ends came to 2 bases. CDR1 SGHDT and CDR2 YYEEEE come from the germline V gene. The CDR3 totals 12 residues. The CDR3: CASSYSNQPQHF. CDR3 nucleotide sequence: TGTGCCAGCAGCTACAGCAATCAGCCCCAGCATTTT.

This chain joins TRBV7-6 and TRBJ2-2; 8 bases are a match to TRBD1. This CDR3 spans 15 amino acids. V shed 5 bases, J shed 4 bases, and the junction held 6 bases outside the gene matches. Per germline, CDR1 SGHVS and CDR2 FNYEAQ. As DNA, the CDR3 is TGTGCCAGCAGCCTCGGACAGGGAACCACCGGGGAGCTGTTTTTT. Translation: CASSLGQGTTGELFF.

The table lists this clone with a few counts. The chain combines TRBV11-2 with TRBJ2-3; D uncertain. Trimming cost V 5 bases and J 0 bases, with 12 bases left between them. This CDR3 region has 15 residues. Germline CDR1 is SGHAT and CDR2 is FQNNGV. The CDR3 spells CASSLERTSTDTQYF. CDR3 sequence (DNA): TGTGCCAGCAGCCTCGAAAGAACTAGCACAGATACGCAGTATTTT.

The gene calls are TRBV2 and TRBJ2-7; D perhaps matches TRBD1 (6 bases). The ends were cut back, 6 bases at V and 3 bases at J, with 21 bases in the middle. The CDR3 loop spans 16 amino acids. The germline CDR1 and CDR2 sequences are SNHLY and FYNNEI. CDR3 sequence: CASSYPRGSFNYEQYF. DNA for the CDR3: TGTGCCAGCAGCTACCCGAGGGGGTCCTTCAACTACGAGCAGTACTTC.

The rearrangement joins TRBV27 to TRBJ2-7; 7 bases fit TRBD1. V trimming: 6 bases; J trimming: 0 bases; junction bases outside the gene matches: 5. Germline V lookup: CDR1 MNHEY, CDR2 SMNVEV (reference sequence). This CDR3 is 14 amino acids long. CDR3 in amino acids: CASRRQGPSYEQYF. The CDR3, as DNA: TGTGCCAGCAGGCGACAGGGCCCCTCCTACGAGCAGTACTTC.

The V call is TRBV4-3, the J call TRBJ1-4, with no clear D. The V end was cut by 3 bases, the J end by 0 bases, with 5 bases between. The CDR3 covers 14 residues. The germline CDR1 and CDR2 sequences are LGHNA and YSLEER. In DNA form, the CDR3 reads TGCGCCAGCAGCCAGGATGCAACTAATGAAAAACTGTTTTTT. It translates to CASSQDATNEKLFF.

The chain links TRBV6-5 to TRBJ1-2, with 7 bases fitting TRBD1. J gave up 4 bases and V 6 bases, and 5 bases lay outside the gene matches. Germline V gene lookup returns CDR1 MNHEY and CDR2 SVGAGI. The CDR3 loop spans 13 amino acids. Written as DNA, the CDR3 is TGTGCCAGCAGGGACAGGCTTCTCTATGGCTACACCTTC. Its protein is CASRDRLLYGYTF.

V is TRBV14 and J is TRBJ1-3; 9 bases are shared with TRBD1. This CDR3 region has 18 residues. Trimming at V came to 4 bases and at J to 4 bases, leaving 14 bases not matched to a gene. From germline, CDR1 is SGHDN and CDR2 FVKESK. The CDR3 is CASSRLKQGALRGNTIYF. For the CDR3, the DNA is TGTGCCAGCAGCCGCCTAAAACAGGGGGCGCTGAGAGGAAACACCATATATTTT.

This chain joins TRBV9 and TRBJ2-2, with unresolved D. The CDR3 covers 14 residues. In germline, CDR1 is SGDLS, CDR2 YYNGEE. Trimming cost V 4 bases and J 5 bases, with 12 bases left between them. The DNA of the CDR3 is TGTGCCAGCAGCCCCTTCGAAGGGACCGGGGAGCTGTTTTTT. It codes for CASSPFEGTGELFF.

The V and J genes are TRBV3-1 (or the pseudogene TRBV3-2) and TRBJ1-2, with D unresolved. The CDR3 sequence is 13 residues long. CDR1 LGHDT and CDR2 YNNKEL come from the germline V gene (reference sequence). V was clipped by 5 bases and J by 0 bases, with 7 bases between them. The CDR3 protein is CASSDQANYGYTF. CDR3 nucleotide sequence: TGTGCCAGCAGCGACCAGGCTAACTATGGCTACACCTTC.

The gene calls are TRBV27 and TRBJ1-1; D not resolved. Trimming stripped 1 base from V and 1 base from J, with 16 bases between. Germline CDR1 reads MNHEY; CDR2 reads SMNVEV (reference sequence). This CDR3 has 17 amino acids. The CDR3 spells CASSLYWRAEWNTEAFF. Here the CDR3 DNA reads TGTGCCAGCAGTTTATATTGGAGGGCGGAATGGAACACTGAAGCTTTCTTT.

The rearrangement links TRBV7-2 to TRBJ2-7, with 16 bases that match TRBD2. Germline CDR1 and CDR2: SGHTA and FQGNSA. The CDR3 has 16 residues. Germline trimming cut 6 bases from V and 7 bases from J; bases unmatched to any gene: 9. DNA of the CDR3: TGTGCCAGCAGTTACGGGACTAGCGGGGGGGTATGGGAGCAGTACTTC. Amino acids: CASSYGTSGGVWEQYF. The complete variable domain, with remaining parts taken from reference TRBV7-2 and TRBJ2-7, reads GAGVSQSPSNKVTEKGKDVELRCDPISGHTALYWYRQSLGQGLEFLIYFQGNSAPDKSGLPSDRFSAERTGGSVSTLTIQRTQQEDSAVYLCASSYGTSGGVWEQYFGPGTRLTVT.

The V call is TRBV24-1, the J call TRBJ1-1; D not resolved. V shed 5 bases and J shed 4 bases, with 7 bases lying between them. The CDR3 runs to 12 residues. CDR1 is KGHDR and CDR2 is SFDVKD in the germline V gene. The CDR3 coding sequence is TGTGCCACCAGTGGGCCGACCACTGAAGCTTTCTTT. It specifies CATSGPTTEAFF.

The rearrangement uses TRBV6-2 or TRBV6-3 and TRBJ2-1; D may match TRBD1 or TRBD2 (5 bases each). The V and J ends lost 2 bases and 6 bases respectively, with 17 bases between them. Germline V gives CDR1 MNHEY, CDR2 SVGEGT. The CDR3 is made up of 16 amino acids. The CDR3 sequence: CASSYGAGVSFNEQFF. The CDR3 coding sequence is TGTGCCAGCAGTTACGGGGCGGGCGTAAGCTTCAATGAGCAGTTCTTC.

The chain uses TRBV3-1 (or the pseudogene TRBV3-2) and TRBJ1-1, with TRBD1 matching 9 bases. With 1 base clipped from V and 4 bases from J, the junction kept 4 bases outside the gene matches. The CDR3 has 15 residues. Germline V CDR1 and CDR2: LGHDT, YNNKEL (reference sequence). The DNA for the CDR3 is TGTGCCAGCAGCCAAGGGACAGGGGTGGCCACTGAAGCTTTCTTT. It specifies CASSQGTGVATEAFF.

The rearrangement uses TRBV28 and TRBJ1-5, with unresolved D. The CDR3 covers 16 residues. The germline V and J ends were trimmed by 2 bases and 0 bases, with 11 bases remaining between them. The germline V gene has CDR1 MDHEN and CDR2 SYDVKM. In DNA, the CDR3 is TGTGCCAGCAGTTTAGGAACAGCCGGTAGCAATCAGCCCCAGCATTTT. Amino acids: CASSLGTAGSNQPQHF.

J is TRBJ1-3 and V is TRBV6-6; D not resolved. Germline values: CDR1 MNHNY, CDR2 SVGAGI (reference sequence). The CDR3 contains 15 residues. V was clipped by 2 bases and J by 0 bases, with 8 bases between them. CDR3 coding DNA: TGTGCCAGCAGTTACGAGGGCAGCTCTGGAAACACCATATATTTT. Translation: CASSYEGSSGNTIYF.

The genes are TRBV9 and TRBJ2-1; 7 bases are shared with TRBD2. From germline, CDR1 is SGDLS and CDR2 YYNGEE. The CDR3 spans 15 residues. The V gene end was trimmed by 0 bases and the J gene end by 6 bases; junction bases not matched to a gene: 6. The CDR3 region is CASSVATSAINEQFF. The DNA for the CDR3 is TGTGCCAGCAGCGTAGCCACTAGCGCGATCAATGAGCAGTTCTTC.

This chain connects TRBV7-3 to TRBJ2-3, with D possibly being TRBD1 (6 bases). Germline-derived CDR1 and CDR2 are SGHTA and FQGTGA. The CDR3 is 15 amino acids. V lost 5 bases to trimming and J lost 2 bases, with 14 bases between them. In DNA, the CDR3 is TGTGCCAGCAGCGCAGCCAGGGGAATCACAGATACGCAGTATTTT. It specifies CASSAARGITDTQYF. Together with reference TRBV7-3 and TRBJ2-3, the CDR3 gives the full variable domain: GAGVSQTPSNKVTEKGKYVELRCDPISGHTALYWYRQSLGQGPEFLIYFQGTGAADDSGLPNDRFFAVRPEGSVSTLKIQRTERGDSAVYLCASSAARGITDTQYFGPGTRLTVL.

The chain employs TRBV4-1 and TRBJ2-3, with TRBD1 matching over 9 bases. There are 18 residues in the CDR3. J lost 0 bases, V lost 2 bases, and 9 bases had no gene match. The germline gives CDR1 MGHRA, CDR2 YSYEKL. CDR3 sequence (DNA): TGCGCCAGCAGCCAACTGAACACAGGGGGCGTGAGCACAGATACGCAGTATTTT. Translation: CASSQLNTGGVSTDTQYF.

This clone was seen a single time. V gene TRBV7-9 combines with J gene TRBJ1-4; 9 bases are shared with TRBD1. The junction had 10 bases not matched to a gene; V was cut back by 4 bases and J by 7 bases. The CDR3 contains 16 residues. Per the germline V gene, CDR1 is SEHNR and CDR2 is FQNEAQ (reference sequence). The CDR3 protein is CASSSTRQGEGEKLFF. The CDR3 DNA is TGTGCCAGCAGCTCAACACGACAGGGGGAGGGTGAAAAACTGTTTTTT.